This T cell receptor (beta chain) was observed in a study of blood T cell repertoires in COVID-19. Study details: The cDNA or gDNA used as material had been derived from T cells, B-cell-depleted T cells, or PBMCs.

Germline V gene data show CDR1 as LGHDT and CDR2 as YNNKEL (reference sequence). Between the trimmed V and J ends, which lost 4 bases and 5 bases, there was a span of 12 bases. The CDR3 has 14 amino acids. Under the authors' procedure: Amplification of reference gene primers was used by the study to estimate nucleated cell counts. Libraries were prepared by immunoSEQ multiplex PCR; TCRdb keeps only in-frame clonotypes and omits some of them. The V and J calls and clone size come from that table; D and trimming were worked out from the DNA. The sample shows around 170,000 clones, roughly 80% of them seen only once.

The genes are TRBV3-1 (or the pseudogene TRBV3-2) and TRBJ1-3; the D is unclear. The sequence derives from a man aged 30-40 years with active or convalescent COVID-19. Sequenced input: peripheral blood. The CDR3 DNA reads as TGTGCCAGCAGCCGGAGAGGAGACCGAAACACCATATATTTT. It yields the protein CASSRRGDRNTIYF.